Following are 8 T cell receptor beta chains from one sample sequenced in a study of CD8 T cells in Susac syndrome. Random hexamers served to reverse transcribe about 0.45 to 1 ug RNA. TCRdb reprocessed the immunoSEQ multiplex PCR reads via MiXCR and lists one record per CDR3 protein. Counted here are approximately 100,000 distinct CDR3 sequences, approximately 91% occurring once; the ten biggest clones make up roughly 0.14%. The specimen was CD4+ T cells from PBMCs. The receptors stem from a human donor in good health.

Only one count was recorded for this clonotype. The chain employs TRBV9 and TRBJ2-1, with D possibly matching TRBD1 (8 bases). Trimming left V 3 bases short and J 6 bases short, with 13 bases between. From germline, CDR1 is SGDLS and CDR2 YYNGEE. CDR3 length equals 14 residues. The CDR3: CASSGYRGGNEQFF. For the CDR3, the DNA is TGTGCCAGCAGCGGTTACAGGGGGGGCAATGAGCAGTTCTTC. The full variable domain, in which reference TRBV9 and TRBJ2-1 provide the parts outside the CDR3, is DSGVTQTPKHLITATGQRVTLRCSPRSGDLSVYWYQQSLDQGLQFLIQYYNGEERAKGNILERFSAQQFPDLHSELNLSSLELGDSALYFCASSGYRGGNEQFFGPGTRLTVL.

The CDR3 region is CASSSRQGLTDTQYF. The CDR3 DNA reads TGTGCCAGCAGCTCTCGACAGGGGTTAACAGATACGCAGTATTTT. This sequence joins TRBV7-3 and TRBJ2-3; 8 positions agree with TRBD1. Germline V gene lookup returns CDR1 SGHTA and CDR2 FQGTGA. This CDR3 is 15 amino acids long. The V gene end was trimmed by 4 bases and the J gene end by 3 bases; junction bases not matched to a gene: 6.

J is TRBJ2-1 and V is TRBV12-3 or TRBV12-4; 9 bases fit TRBD2. V was clipped by 5 bases and J by 9 bases; unmatched bases: 8. The CDR3 is 14 residues long. CDR3 sequence: CASSGGTSPIEQFF. CDR3 in DNA: TGTGCCAGCAGTGGGGGGACTAGCCCGATTGAGCAGTTCTTC.

The chain recombines TRBV25-1 with TRBJ1-5, with D perhaps TRBD1 (5 bases). CDR1 is MGHDK and CDR2 is SYGVNS in the germline V gene. The CDR3 runs to 14 residues. V dropped 6 bases and J dropped 2 bases, with 11 bases sitting between them. The CDR3 DNA reads as TGTGCCAGCAGAGGTGGGGGAGGCAATCAGCCCCAGCATTTT. This codes for CASRGGGGNQPQHF.

V gene TRBV14 combines with J gene TRBJ2-6; TRBD2 is a possible D gene (5 bases). There are 15 residues in the CDR3. In germline, CDR1 is SGHDN, CDR2 FVKESK. V was pared by 5 bases and J by 2 bases, with 10 bases between. CDR3 DNA sequence: TGTGCCAGCAGCTCGGAGAGGGCTGGGGCCAACGTCCTGACTTTC. Translation gives CASSSERAGANVLTF. The full variable domain, its missing parts supplied by reference TRBV14 and TRBJ2-6, is EAGVTQFPSHSVIEKGQTVTLRCDPISGHDNLYWYRRVMGKEIKFLLHFVKESKQDESGMPNNRFLAERTGGTYSTLKVQPAELEDSGVYFCASSSERAGANVLTFGAGSRLTVL.

This chain joins TRBV29-1 and TRBJ1-2, with TRBD1 identical over 9 bases. Germline CDR1 is SQVTM and CDR2 is ANQGSEA. The CDR3 is 17 amino acids. The V segment lost 7 bases and the J segment 2 bases; nucleotides outside the gene matches: 17. The CDR3 region has the DNA TGCAGCGCCGGGACCGGGACAGGGCGCACGCCAAACTATGGCTACACCTTC. This sequence encodes CSAGTGTGRTPNYGYTF.

This chain connects TRBV19 to TRBJ1-1; D is unresolved. CDR1 is LNHDA and CDR2 is SQIVND in the germline V gene (reference sequence). Trimming removed 3 bases from V and 8 bases from J, with 13 bases in between. CDR3 length: 13 residues. DNA of the CDR3: TGTGCCAGTAGTATTTCGGGGAGATCCGAAGCTTTCTTT. As protein: CASSISGRSEAFF.

This chain joins TRBV5-4 and TRBJ2-2; 7 nucleotides line up with TRBD2. Germline V gene sequence: CDR1 SGHNT, CDR2 YYREEE (reference sequence). J was trimmed by 5 bases and V by 0 bases; bases with no gene match: 7. This CDR3 region has 16 residues. The CDR3 nucleotides are TGTGCCAGCAGCTTGGGTGGACTAGGGTGGACCGGGGAGCTGTTTTTT. Amino acids: CASSLGGLGWTGELFF.